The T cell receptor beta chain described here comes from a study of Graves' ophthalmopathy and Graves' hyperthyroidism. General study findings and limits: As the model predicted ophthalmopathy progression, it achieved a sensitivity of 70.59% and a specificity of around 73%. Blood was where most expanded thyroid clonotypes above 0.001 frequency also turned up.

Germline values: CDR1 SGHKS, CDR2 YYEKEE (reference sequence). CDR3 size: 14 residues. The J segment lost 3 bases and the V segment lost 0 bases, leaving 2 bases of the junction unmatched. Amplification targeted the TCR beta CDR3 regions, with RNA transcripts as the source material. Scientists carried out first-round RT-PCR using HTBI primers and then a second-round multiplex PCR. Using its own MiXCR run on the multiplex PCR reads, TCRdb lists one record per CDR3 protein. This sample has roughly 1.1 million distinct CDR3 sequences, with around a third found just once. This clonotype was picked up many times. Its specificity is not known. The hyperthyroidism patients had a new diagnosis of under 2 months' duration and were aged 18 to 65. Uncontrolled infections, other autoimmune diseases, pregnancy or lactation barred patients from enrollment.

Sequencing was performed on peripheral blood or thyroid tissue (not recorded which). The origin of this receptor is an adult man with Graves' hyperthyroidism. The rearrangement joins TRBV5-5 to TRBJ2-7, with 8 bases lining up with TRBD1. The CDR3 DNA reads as TGTGCCAGCAGCTTGGGACAGGGGTTCTACGAGCAGTACTTC. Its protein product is CASSLGQGFYEQYF.